The 32 T cell receptor beta chains given below trace back to one sample, sequenced in a study of blood T cells in healthy people across ages (dated by TCRdb to the mid-2010s). The method behind the library was 5' RACE. Sequencing instrument: Illumina HiSeq 2500. The second PCR ran for about 6 to 12 cycles and used a J-beta primer mix along with a sample-barcoded 5' primer. TCRdb reanalyzed the raw reads on its own, using fastp at Q25 for trimming and MiXCR for clone calling, and kept in-frame beta chains. Every entry covers one CDR3 protein and lists the most common genes and DNA from its rows. For this sample the table gives some 1,500,000 distinct CDR3 sequences, of which 42% were detected only once. In total, the top ten clones hold around 4% of the sample. The sequenced sample was blood. The receptors originated from a woman under 30 in good health.

This chain joins TRBV7-2 and TRBJ2-7, with TRBD2 matching 8 bases. In germline, CDR1 is SGHTA, CDR2 FQGNSA. J gave up 4 bases and V 7 bases, and 6 bases lay outside the gene matches. This CDR3 spans 13 amino acids. The CDR3: CASNRREGYEQYF. Written as DNA, the CDR3 is TGTGCCAGCAACCGACGGGAGGGGTACGAGCAGTACTTC.

This clonotype was picked up a small number of times. This chain uses TRBV20-1 with TRBJ2-1; tentatively, D is TRBD2 (5 bases). V was clipped by 2 bases and J by 5 bases, with 16 bases between them. Germline assignment: CDR1 DFQATT and CDR2 SNEGSKA (reference sequence). The CDR3 spans 15 residues. In nucleotides, the CDR3 is TGCAGTGCTAGACGAGTCGGGAAGTTGGACAATGAGCAGTTCTTC. Protein product: CSARRVGKLDNEQFF.

This clonotype appeared a few times. This chain joins TRBV12-3 or TRBV12-4 and TRBJ2-4, with a tentative D call TRBD2 (5 bases). The V gene lost 10 bases and the J gene lost 13 bases, with 20 bases spanning the gap. This CDR3 has 12 amino acids. CDR3 residues: CANTHGLGRQYF. CDR3 DNA sequence: TGTGCCAACACTCATGGACTGGGCAGGCAGTACTTC.

Only a few counts were recorded for this clonotype. For the CDR3, the DNA is TGCGCCAGCAGCCAAGATTTTTGGGCGGGAGCCATCAGCCCCCCTAACTATGGCTACACCTTC. This sequence encodes CASSQDFWAGAISPPNYGYTF. The V call is TRBV4-3, the J call TRBJ1-2; D not resolved. V lost 0 bases and J 0 bases, leaving 26 bases between the germline ends. CDR1 LGHNA and CDR2 YSLEER come from the germline V gene. This CDR3 is 21 amino acids long.

The chain uses TRBV29-1 and TRBJ1-2, with D possibly TRBD1 on 5 matching bases. Germline lookup yields CDR1 SQVTM and CDR2 ANQGSEA. The CDR3 contains 15 residues. Deletions cut 6 bases from V and 0 bases from J, with 17 bases between. CDR3 nucleotide sequence: TGCAGCGTCTGGGACGGATTAGGAGCTAACTATGGCTACACCTTC. It yields the protein CSVWDGLGANYGYTF.

J is TRBJ1-2 and V is TRBV30, with 8 bases fitting TRBD1. Germline loops: CDR1 GTSNPN, CDR2 SVGIG (reference sequence). V dropped 4 bases and J dropped 3; count of bases not matched to a gene: 4. This CDR3 is built from 13 residues. The CDR3 DNA reads as TGTGCCTGGACAGGACAGGGCGACTATGGCTACACCTTC. Protein product: CAWTGQGDYGYTF.

The chain recombines TRBV12-3 or TRBV12-4 with TRBJ1-3; 9 bases line up with TRBD1. V trimming: 6 bases; J trimming: 2 bases; junction bases outside the gene matches: 14. CDR3 length: 18 amino acids. The CDR3 here is CASSLRRGDRDPGNTIYF. The DNA of the CDR3 is TGTGCCAGCAGCCTAAGACGAGGGGACAGGGACCCTGGAAACACCATATATTTT.

About this clonotype itself: This may come from a read error, since a much larger clone is one base off. The chain combines TRBV29-1 with TRBJ2-1; D is uncertain. CDR1 is SQVTM and CDR2 is ANQGSEA in the germline V gene. The CDR3 length is 15 residues. The CDR3 sequence is CSIAKELDSYSEQFF. CDR3 DNA sequence: TGCAGCATAGCCAAAGAGCTAGATTCTTACAGTGAGCAGTTCTTC.

The chain uses TRBV9 and TRBJ2-3; no clear D gene. V was shortened by 4 bases and J by 5 bases, with 14 bases between the two germline ends. CDR3 length: 14 residues. Germline lookup yields CDR1 SGDLS and CDR2 YYNGEE. CDR3 sequence: CASSPVVLEDTQYF. The CDR3, as DNA: TGTGCCAGCAGCCCAGTAGTTTTGGAAGATACGCAGTATTTT. Drawing the rest from reference TRBV9 and TRBJ2-3, the complete variable domain is DSGVTQTPKHLITATGQRVTLRCSPRSGDLSVYWYQQSLDQGLQFLIQYYNGEERAKGNILERFSAQQFPDLHSELNLSSLELGDSALYFCASSPVVLEDTQYFGPGTRLTVL.

This clonotype was counted between two and nine times. The chain couples TRBV2 to TRBJ2-3; no reliable D call. V was shortened by 8 bases and J by 2 bases, with 14 bases between the two germline ends. Germline V lookup: CDR1 SNHLY, CDR2 FYNNEI. The CDR3 totals 14 residues. The CDR3 loop is CASVRHSSTDTQYF. CDR3 DNA sequence: TGTGCCAGCGTCCGGCACTCCTCCACAGATACGCAGTATTTT.

J is TRBJ2-7 and V is TRBV29-1, with D perhaps assigned TRBD1 or TRBD2 (5 bases each). The CDR3 is 14 amino acids. V lost 4 bases to trimming and J lost 2 bases, with 15 bases between them. Germline-derived CDR1 and CDR2 are SQVTM and ANQGSEA. The CDR3 nucleotides read TGCAGCGTTGGGCCGGGGATAGGGGCCTACGAGCAGTACTTC. This translates into CSVGPGIGAYEQYF.

The rearrangement links TRBV7-9 to TRBJ1-2, with TRBD1 identical over 12 bases. CDR3 length equals 17 residues. CDR1 is SEHNR and CDR2 is FQNEAQ in the germline V gene (reference sequence). V lost 3 bases, J lost 3 bases, and 8 bases stayed unmatched. CDR3 protein: CASSFTGQGAGDYGYTF. The CDR3 DNA is TGTGCCAGCAGCTTCACGGGACAGGGGGCCGGTGACTATGGCTACACCTTC. Full variable domain (rest looked up from reference TRBV7-9 and TRBJ1-2): DTGVSQNPRHKITKRGQNVTFRCDPISEHNRLYWYRQTLGQGPEFLTYFQNEAQLEKSRLLSDRFSAERPKGSFSTLEIQRTEQGDSAMYLCASSFTGQGAGDYGYTFGSGTRLTVV.

At least ten counts were recorded for this clonotype. The J gene is TRBJ2-7, the V gene TRBV19; D not resolved. The ends were cut back, 3 bases at V and 1 base at J, with 13 bases in the middle. Looked up from germline, CDR1 is LNHDA and CDR2 is SQIVND (reference sequence). This CDR3 has 15 amino acids. DNA of the CDR3: TGTGCCAGTAGTATTACCTGGGCAGAATCCTACGAGCAGTACTTC. It yields the protein CASSITWAESYEQYF.

The chain combines TRBV10-3 with TRBJ2-5, with D uncertain. Trimming shortened V by 0 bases and J by 4 bases, and 6 bases separated the two germline ends. This CDR3 is 13 amino acids long. From germline, CDR1 is ENHRY and CDR2 SYGVKD. CDR3 residues: CAISESWPETQYF. CDR3 in DNA: TGTGCCATCAGTGAGTCTTGGCCAGAGACCCAGTACTTC.

V usage is TRBV11-2 and J usage is TRBJ1-2, with D tentatively TRBD1 (5 bases). This CDR3 has 12 residues. Germline CDR1 is SGHAT and CDR2 is FQNNGV. Trimming took off 8 bases at V and 4 bases at J, with 11 bases between the two ends. CDR3 nucleotides: TGTGCCAGCGCCCGGGGGTCCTATGGCTACACCTTC. Its protein is CASARGSYGYTF.

This clonotype was picked up many times. The rearrangement links TRBV7-9 to TRBJ1-1; no clear D gene. The CDR3 runs 14 residues. Trimming removed 4 bases from V and 3 bases from J, with 12 bases in between. The germline gives CDR1 SEHNR, CDR2 FQNEAQ (reference sequence). The CDR3 DNA reads TGTGCCAGCAGCTCCATTGACTGGGACACTGAAGCTTTCTTT. This codes for CASSSIDWDTEAFF.

This clonotype has just a few counts. This chain links TRBV6-5 with TRBJ2-3; D might be TRBD2 (5 bases). The germline gives CDR1 MNHEY, CDR2 SVGAGI. This CDR3 spans 13 amino acids. Deletions cut 6 bases from V and 4 bases from J, with 11 bases between. CDR3 coding DNA: TGTGCCAGCAGGGAGAGGGTTCCAGATACGCAGTATTTT. Translation: CASRERVPDTQYF.

This clonotype appeared once. The chain carries TRBV11-2 and TRBJ2-3, with D possibly being TRBD1 (6 bases). The CDR3 contains 15 residues. Trimming shortened V by 6 bases and J by 4 bases, and 17 bases separated the two germline ends. CDR1 is SGHAT and CDR2 is FQNNGV in the germline V gene. DNA of the CDR3: TGTGCCAGCAGAAGGGGGACACCCTTGGCAGATACGCAGTATTTT. This sequence encodes CASRRGTPLADTQYF. Supplemented by reference TRBV11-2 and TRBJ2-3, the full variable domain reads EAGVAQSPRYKIIEKRQSVAFWCNPISGHATLYWYQQILGQGPKLLIQFQNNGVVDDSQLPKDRFSAERLKGVDSTLKIQPAKLEDSAVYLCASRRGTPLADTQYFGPGTRLTVL.

Details on this clonotype: A read error may produce the germline difference seen at one junction end. The chain employs TRBV6-4 and TRBJ2-3; D gene uncertain. The CDR3 runs 13 residues. CDR1 is MRHNA, CDR2 SNTAGT, per germline. DNA for the CDR3: TGTGCCGGCAGTGACCCTGGGGCAGATACGCAGTATTTT. This encodes CAGSDPGADTQYF.

There are a few counts of this clonotype. The genes are TRBV9 and TRBJ1-1, with D hard to call. The CDR3 covers 13 residues. The germline V and J ends were trimmed by 0 bases and 9 bases, with 12 bases remaining between them. Germline V lookup: CDR1 SGDLS, CDR2 YYNGEE. CDR3 sequence (DNA): TGTGCCAGCAGCGTAGGTCGTGGGGAACAAGCTTTCTTT. Residues: CASSVGRGEQAFF.

The gene calls are TRBV7-2 and TRBJ1-5; D is ambiguous. V was clipped by 3 bases and J by 6 bases, with 12 bases between them. Germline assignment: CDR1 SGHTA and CDR2 FQGNSA. CDR3 length: 14 residues. For the CDR3, the DNA is TGTGCCAGCAGCTTTACCCGGGATCTTCAGCCCCAGCATTTT. Translation gives CASSFTRDLQPQHF.

This clonotype was detected ten times or more. The chain employs TRBV6-6 and TRBJ2-1; 8 nucleotides align to TRBD2. Near its end, the DNA agrees better with TRBJ2-7, so the J call may be wrong. The CDR3 consists of 13 residues. Germline CDR1 is MNHNY and CDR2 is SVGAGI (reference sequence). CDR3 in amino acids: CASRGGSYNEQYF. DNA of the CDR3: TGTGCCAGCCGGGGGGGTTCCTACAATGAGCAGTACTTC.

The V and J genes are TRBV12-3 or TRBV12-4 and TRBJ1-1; possibly TRBD1 for D (6 bases). The V and J ends lost 4 bases and 4 bases respectively, with 13 bases between them. This CDR3 region has 14 residues. Here the CDR3 DNA reads TGTGCCAGCAGTTCTGGGGGCTGGAGCACTGAAGCTTTCTTT. Translation: CASSSGGWSTEAFF.

This clonotype showed up just once. This may come from a read error, since a much larger clone is one base off. The J gene is TRBJ2-3, the V gene TRBV4-3, with D maybe TRBD1 (5 bases). The germline CDR1 and CDR2 sequences are LGHNA and YSLEER. The V and J ends lost 5 bases and 2 bases respectively, with 11 bases between them. This CDR3 has 14 residues. CDR3 sequence (DNA): TGCGCCAGCAGCTCCAGGGAAAACACAGATACGCAGTATTTT. Translated: CASSSRENTDTQYF.

This clonotype has a handful of counts. One base away lies a much larger clone, so this may be a sequencing read error. The rearrangement links TRBV12-3 or TRBV12-4 to TRBJ2-7; unclear D gene. This CDR3 has 12 amino acids. V was shortened by 7 bases and J by 3 bases, with 10 bases between the two germline ends. CDR3 in amino acids: CASTQDSYEQYF. The CDR3 DNA is TGTGCCAGCACCCAAGATAGCTACGAGCAGTACTTC.

The rearrangement joins TRBV7-9 to TRBJ2-6, with D perhaps matching TRBD1 or TRBD2 (5 bases each). The CDR3 is made up of 19 amino acids. Trimming shortened V by 5 bases and J by 2 bases, and 22 bases separated the two germline ends. Germline lookup yields CDR1 SEHNR and CDR2 FQNEAQ (reference sequence). CDR3 nucleotides: TGTGCCAGCAGCCAAAGGGCTGGGGGATTCTTTCCTGGGGCCAACGTCCTGACTTTC. Encoded protein: CASSQRAGGFFPGANVLTF.

On this clonotype itself: A junction boundary mismatches the germline segment, possibly from a read error. This chain links TRBV29-1 with TRBJ1-2; D might be TRBD1 (5 bases). The CDR3 runs 13 residues. The germline CDR1 and CDR2 sequences are SQVTM and ANQGSEA. CDR3 DNA sequence: TGCAGCGTCCCGGGACGGCAAAACTGTGGCTACACCTTC. Protein product: CSVPGRQNCGYTF.

This clonotype has just a few counts. This sequence joins TRBV13 and TRBJ1-1; D is possibly TRBD1 (5 bases). The V gene's germline CDR1 is PRHDT and CDR2 FYEKMQ (reference sequence). The CDR3 length is 13 residues. The ends were cut back, 0 bases at V and 9 bases at J, with 11 bases in the middle. CDR3 amino acids: CASSLGSGIKAFF. DNA of the CDR3: TGTGCCAGCAGCTTAGGATCAGGGATTAAAGCTTTCTTT.

There are a few counts of this clonotype. The J gene is TRBJ2-4, the V gene TRBV12-3 or TRBV12-4; 11 bases are a match to TRBD1. This CDR3 contains 15 residues. V lost 5 bases to trimming and J lost 8 bases; unmatched junction nucleotides: 8. The CDR3 sequence is CASSQGQGGVDIQYF. The CDR3 nucleotides read TGTGCCAGCAGTCAGGGACAGGGGGGAGTAGACATTCAGTACTTC.

This clonotype showed up just a few times. The chain joins TRBV6-2 or TRBV6-3 to TRBJ2-1, with a possible D match to TRBD1 (6 bases). V was trimmed by 0 bases and J by 1 base, leaving 16 bases between them. In germline, CDR1 is MNHEY, CDR2 SVGEGT. CDR3 length: 18 residues. The CDR3 loop reads CASSYSRQGRRSYNEQFF. For the CDR3, the DNA is TGTGCCAGCAGTTACTCGCGCCAGGGGAGAAGGTCCTACAATGAGCAGTTCTTC.

This rearrangement joins TRBV18 to TRBJ1-1; perhaps TRBD1 as D (5 bases). V lost 3 bases to trimming and J lost 2 bases, with 13 bases between them. Germline assignment: CDR1 KGHSH and CDR2 LQKENI. CDR3 length: 15 amino acids. In DNA form, the CDR3 reads TGTGCCAGCTCACCCCCGAGCAGGGCCAACACTGAAGCTTTCTTT. This encodes CASSPPSRANTEAFF.

The chain recombines TRBV6-5 with TRBJ1-4, with D maybe TRBD1 (5 bases). CDR3 size: 14 residues. CDR1 and CDR2 (germline): MNHEY, SVGAGI. V was clipped by 9 bases and J by 5 bases, with 16 bases between them. CDR3 in amino acids: CASWSGGRNEKLFF. The CDR3 nucleotides read TGTGCCAGTTGGAGCGGGGGAAGAAATGAAAAACTGTTTTTT.